The 16 T cell receptor beta chains below come from one sample, sequenced in a study of cytomegalovirus exposure and HLA in healthy donors. The study ran its PCR with 60 Vbeta and 13 Jbeta primers. TCRdb's table, derived via immunoSEQ multiplex PCR, lists solely in-frame clones and lacks some. The data show about 120,000 clones, around 70% seen once. Sequencing was done on a sample of PBMCs. These receptor sequences come from a woman between 18 and 29 years old in good health and CMV-seronegative.

The rearrangement links TRBV29-1 to TRBJ2-5; D may be TRBD1 (5 bases). The CDR3 consists of 14 residues. The germline gives CDR1 SQVTM, CDR2 ANQGSEA. The germline V and J ends were trimmed by 6 bases and 5 bases, with 19 bases remaining between them. CDR3 sequence (DNA): TGCAGCGTCCTAGGGGCAGGGTTATTGGAGACCCAGTACTTC. Translation: CSVLGAGLLETQYF.

This chain connects TRBV5-1 to TRBJ2-6; weak D call: TRBD2 (6 bases). Per the germline V gene, CDR1 is SGHRS and CDR2 is YFSETQ. The CDR3 spans 18 residues. The ends were cut back, 4 bases at V and 0 bases at J, with 17 bases in the middle. The CDR3 DNA is TGCGCCAGCAGCCTCGAACAGGTGGGGGGCTCTGGGGCCAACGTCCTGACTTTC. It codes for CASSLEQVGGSGANVLTF.

The gene calls are TRBV7-6 and TRBJ2-7; the D gene is possibly TRBD1 (6 bases). Trimming stripped 1 base from V and 0 bases from J, with 10 bases between. Germline CDR1 reads SGHVS; CDR2 reads FNYEAQ. The CDR3 has 15 residues. The CDR3 spells CASSLEQGLSYEQYF. CDR3 DNA: TGTGCCAGCAGCTTAGAACAGGGCCTCTCCTACGAGCAGTACTTC.

The V and J genes are TRBV30 and TRBJ1-1, with no clear D. The length of the CDR3 is 11 residues. Trimming left V 2 bases short and J 7 bases short, with 8 bases between. Germline CDR1 and CDR2: GTSNPN and SVGIG (reference sequence). In DNA form, the CDR3 reads TGTGCCTGGAGTTTAGGCGGTGAAGCTTTCTTT. Amino acid sequence: CAWSLGGEAFF.

The rearrangement uses TRBV7-8 and TRBJ1-5; tentatively, D is TRBD1 (6 bases). CDR1 and CDR2 from the germline V gene are SGHVS and FQNEAQ. The CDR3 is 14 amino acids. The ends were cut back, 7 bases at V and 0 bases at J, with 10 bases in the middle. CDR3 protein: CASTPDSSNQPQHF. The CDR3 nucleotides read TGTGCCAGCACCCCGGACAGTAGCAATCAGCCCCAGCATTTT.

The V and J genes are TRBV18 and TRBJ1-2, with D maybe TRBD1 (6 bases). This CDR3 contains 14 residues. From germline, CDR1 is KGHSH and CDR2 LQKENI. The V gene lost 6 bases and the J gene lost 4 bases, with 15 bases spanning the gap. Here the CDR3 DNA reads TGTGCCAGCTCGCTCCCGACAGGACGCTATGGCTACACCTTC. Translating gives CASSLPTGRYGYTF. Together with reference TRBV18 and TRBJ1-2, the CDR3 gives the full variable domain: NAGVMQNPRHLVRRRGQEARLRCSPMKGHSHVYWYRQLPEEGLKFMVYLQKENIIDESGMPKERFSAEFPKEGPSILRIQQVVRGDSAAYFCASSLPTGRYGYTFGSGTRLTVV.

V is TRBV18 and J is TRBJ2-1, with 7 bases matching TRBD1. Germline CDR1 reads KGHSH; CDR2 reads LQKENI. This CDR3 is 15 amino acids long. The trim removed 3 bases at V and 9 bases at J, leaving 11 bases unmatched. CDR3 loop: CASSPYGQESSEQFF. The CDR3 DNA reads as TGTGCCAGCTCACCCTACGGACAGGAATCAAGTGAGCAGTTCTTC.

This chain joins TRBV7-8 and TRBJ2-7; a possible D gene is TRBD2 (5 bases). The CDR3 sequence is 13 residues long. Trimming removed 2 bases from V and 7 bases from J, with 12 bases in between. Germline V lookup: CDR1 SGHVS, CDR2 FQNEAQ. The CDR3 region has the DNA TGTGCCAGCAGCTTATTAGGTGGCGGGGAGCAGTACTTC. It translates to CASSLLGGGEQYF.

The gene calls are TRBV2 and TRBJ2-2; D is possibly TRBD2 (5 bases). The CDR3 loop spans 18 amino acids. Trimming cost V 3 bases and J 3 bases, with 20 bases left between them. Germline V lookup: CDR1 SNHLY, CDR2 FYNNEI. This CDR3 reads CASSDALMRATDTGELFF. The CDR3 DNA reads as TGTGCCAGCAGTGACGCATTGATGAGGGCCACGGACACCGGGGAGCTGTTTTTT. Full variable domain (rest looked up from reference TRBV2 and TRBJ2-2): EPEVTQTPSHQVTQMGQEVILRCVPISNHLYFYWYRQILGQKVEFLVSFYNNEISEKSEIFDDQFSVERPDGSNFTLKIRSTKLEDSAMYFCASSDALMRATDTGELFFGEGSRLTVL.

V and J are TRBV5-4 and TRBJ2-1; 16 bases agree with TRBD2. CDR1 SGHNT and CDR2 YYREEE come from the germline V gene (reference sequence). This CDR3 is built from 18 residues. With 4 bases clipped from V and 4 bases from J, the junction kept 8 bases outside the gene matches. The CDR3 is CASSPRGTSGGVYNEQFF. Here the CDR3 DNA reads TGTGCCAGCAGCCCGAGGGGGACTAGCGGGGGGGTTTACAATGAGCAGTTCTTC.

V usage is TRBV6-5 and J usage is TRBJ2-7, with TRBD1 matching 9 bases. Germline V lookup: CDR1 MNHEY, CDR2 SVGAGI. The V gene end was trimmed by 8 bases and the J gene end by 5 bases; junction bases not matched to a gene: 7. The CDR3 runs 13 residues. As DNA, the CDR3 is TGTGCCAGCGGATACAGGGGGCTAAACGAGCAGTACTTC. Amino acids: CASGYRGLNEQYF.

This clone was seen more than once but under ten times. Other DNA sequences in the sample encode the same CDR3. The chain is built from TRBV6-5 and TRBJ2-7, with TRBD1 matching 7 bases. CDR3 length: 14 amino acids. J lost 2 bases, V lost 0 bases, and 1 base had no gene match. CDR1 and CDR2 from the germline V gene are MNHEY and SVGAGI. CDR3 coding DNA: TGTGCCAGCAGTTACTCAGGGGGCCCCTACGAGCAGTACTTC. It is translated as CASSYSGGPYEQYF.

The chain combines TRBV28 with TRBJ1-3, with TRBD1 matching over 7 bases. The germline V gene encodes CDR1 MDHEN and CDR2 SYDVKM. The V gene end was trimmed by 4 bases and the J gene end by 1 base; junction bases not matched to a gene: 16. The CDR3 consists of 19 residues. CDR3 amino acids: CASSSSRDSSWGSGNTIYF. CDR3 nucleotides: TGTGCCAGCAGTTCGTCCCGGGACAGTTCCTGGGGTTCTGGAAACACCATATATTTT.

The rearrangement links TRBV6-1 to TRBJ2-3; the D gene is possibly TRBD2 (5 bases). The V gene's germline CDR1 is MNHNS and CDR2 SASEGT. This CDR3 contains 14 residues. Trimming left V 2 bases short and J 4 bases short, with 10 bases between. CDR3 loop: CASSESSRADTQYF. The CDR3 bases are TGTGCCAGCAGTGAATCTAGCCGGGCAGATACGCAGTATTTT.

The gene calls are TRBV29-1 and TRBJ2-1; D might be TRBD2 (6 bases). Germline loops: CDR1 SQVTM, CDR2 ANQGSEA. The V and J ends lost 7 bases and 8 bases respectively, with 12 bases between them. This CDR3 has 11 residues. CDR3 amino acids: CSAGLSYEQFF. DNA for the CDR3: TGCAGCGCCGGACTATCCTATGAGCAGTTCTTC.

The count of this clone is one. The chain uses TRBV4-2 and TRBJ1-6; D perhaps matches TRBD1 (5 bases). V lost 1 base to trimming and J lost 2 bases, with 9 bases between them. The CDR3 consists of 16 residues. Looked up from germline, CDR1 is LGHNA and CDR2 is YNFKEQ. CDR3 protein: CASSQAGGPYNSPLHF. The CDR3 region has the DNA TGTGCCAGCAGCCAAGCGGGGGGACCCTATAATTCACCCCTCCACTTT.